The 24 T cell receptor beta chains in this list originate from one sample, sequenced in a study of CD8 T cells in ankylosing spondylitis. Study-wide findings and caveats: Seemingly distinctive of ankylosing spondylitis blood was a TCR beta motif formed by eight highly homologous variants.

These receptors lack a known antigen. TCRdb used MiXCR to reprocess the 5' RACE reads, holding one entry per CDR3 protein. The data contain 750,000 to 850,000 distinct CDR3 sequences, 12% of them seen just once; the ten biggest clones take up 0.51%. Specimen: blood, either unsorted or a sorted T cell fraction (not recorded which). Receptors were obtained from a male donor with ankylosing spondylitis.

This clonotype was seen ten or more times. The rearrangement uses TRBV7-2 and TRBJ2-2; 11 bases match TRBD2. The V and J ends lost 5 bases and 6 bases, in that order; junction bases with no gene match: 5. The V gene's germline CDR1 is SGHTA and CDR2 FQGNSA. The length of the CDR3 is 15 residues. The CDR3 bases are TGTGCCAGCAGCGTAGGGACTAGCGGACCCGGGGAGCTGTTTTTT. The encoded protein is CASSVGTSGPGELFF. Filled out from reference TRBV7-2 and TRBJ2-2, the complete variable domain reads GAGVSQSPSNKVTEKGKDVELRCDPISGHTALYWYRQSLGQGLEFLIYFQGNSAPDKSGLPSDRFSAERTGGSVSTLTIQRTQQEDSAVYLCASSVGTSGPGELFFGEGSRLTVL.

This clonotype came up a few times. DNA for the CDR3: TGTGCCACCAGTGATTTGCGGATTGGTGTACAGGGAGGGGAGCTGTTTTTT. It specifies CATSDLRIGVQGGELFF. The chain uses TRBV24-1 and TRBJ2-2; the D gene is possibly TRBD1 (6 bases). V dropped 0 bases and J dropped 8 bases, with 18 bases sitting between them. Germline assignment: CDR1 KGHDR and CDR2 SFDVKD. There are 17 residues in the CDR3.

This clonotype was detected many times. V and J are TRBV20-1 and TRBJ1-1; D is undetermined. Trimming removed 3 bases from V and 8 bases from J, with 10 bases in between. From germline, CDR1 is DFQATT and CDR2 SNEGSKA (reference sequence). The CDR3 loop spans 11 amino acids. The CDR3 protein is CSARRWEEAFF. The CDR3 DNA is TGCAGTGCTAGGAGGTGGGAAGAAGCTTTCTTT.

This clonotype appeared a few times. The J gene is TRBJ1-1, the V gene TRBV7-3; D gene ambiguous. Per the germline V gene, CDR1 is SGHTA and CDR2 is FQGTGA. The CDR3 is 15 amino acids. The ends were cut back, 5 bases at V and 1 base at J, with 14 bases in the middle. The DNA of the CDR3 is TGTGCCAGCAGCACTTGGACGATAGCGAACACTGAAGCTTTCTTT. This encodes CASSTWTIANTEAFF.

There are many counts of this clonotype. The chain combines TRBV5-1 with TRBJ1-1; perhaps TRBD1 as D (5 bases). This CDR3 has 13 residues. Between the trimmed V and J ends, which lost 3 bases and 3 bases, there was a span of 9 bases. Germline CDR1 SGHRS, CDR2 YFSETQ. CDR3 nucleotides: TGCGCCAGCAGCTACGACAGTTACACTGAAGCTTTCTTT. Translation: CASSYDSYTEAFF.

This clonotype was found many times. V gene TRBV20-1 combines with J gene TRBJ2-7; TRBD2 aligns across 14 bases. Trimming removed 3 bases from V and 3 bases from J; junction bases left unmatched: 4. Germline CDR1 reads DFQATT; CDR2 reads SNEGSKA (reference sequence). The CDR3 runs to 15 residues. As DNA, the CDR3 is TGCAGTGCTAGGGGGGGGACTAGCGGGAGCTACGAGCAGTACTTC. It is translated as CSARGGTSGSYEQYF.

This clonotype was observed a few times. The CDR3 region has the DNA TGTGCCAGCTCACCCGCGGGCTTCTCCTACAATGAGCAGTTCTTC. This codes for CASSPAGFSYNEQFF. The chain has TRBV18 and TRBJ2-1; the D gene is possibly TRBD2 (5 bases). There are 15 residues in the CDR3. V lost 3 bases to trimming and J lost 0 bases, with 9 bases between them. Germline V gene sequence: CDR1 KGHSH, CDR2 LQKENI.

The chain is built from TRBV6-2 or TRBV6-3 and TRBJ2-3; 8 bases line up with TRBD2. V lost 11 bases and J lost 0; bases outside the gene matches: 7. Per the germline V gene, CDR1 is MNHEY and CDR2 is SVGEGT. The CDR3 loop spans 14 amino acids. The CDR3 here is CAASGGRSTDTQYF. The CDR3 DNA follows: TGTGCCGCCTCAGGCGGGAGGAGCACAGATACGCAGTATTTT.

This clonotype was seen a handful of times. This CDR3 reads CASRIPGYRNYGYTF. The DNA for the CDR3 is TGTGCCAGCAGGATTCCAGGGTATCGAAACTATGGCTACACCTTC. The chain has TRBV28 and TRBJ1-2; D is possibly TRBD1 (5 bases). The germline V and J ends were trimmed by 6 bases and 2 bases, with 16 bases remaining between them. The CDR3 consists of 15 residues. The germline CDR1 and CDR2 sequences are MDHEN and SYDVKM.

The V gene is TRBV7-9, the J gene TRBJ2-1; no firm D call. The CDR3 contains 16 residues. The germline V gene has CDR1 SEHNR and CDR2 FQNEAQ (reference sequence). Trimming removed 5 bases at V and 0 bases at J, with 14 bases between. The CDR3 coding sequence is TGTGCCAGCAGCGCAGTTAGCCGTAACTCCTACAATGAGCAGTTCTTC. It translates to CASSAVSRNSYNEQFF.

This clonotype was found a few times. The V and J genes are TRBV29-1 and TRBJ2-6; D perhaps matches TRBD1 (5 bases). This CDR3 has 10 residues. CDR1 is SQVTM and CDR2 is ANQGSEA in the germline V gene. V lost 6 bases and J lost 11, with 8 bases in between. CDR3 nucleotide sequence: TGCAGCGTCGACAGCGACGTCCTGACTTTC. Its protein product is CSVDSDVLTF.

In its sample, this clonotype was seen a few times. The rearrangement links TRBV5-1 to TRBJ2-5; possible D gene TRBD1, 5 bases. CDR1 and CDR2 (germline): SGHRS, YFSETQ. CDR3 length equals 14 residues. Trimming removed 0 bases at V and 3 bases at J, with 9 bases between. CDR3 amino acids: CASSLGWGEETQYF. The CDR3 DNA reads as TGCGCCAGCAGCTTGGGTTGGGGCGAAGAGACCCAGTACTTC.

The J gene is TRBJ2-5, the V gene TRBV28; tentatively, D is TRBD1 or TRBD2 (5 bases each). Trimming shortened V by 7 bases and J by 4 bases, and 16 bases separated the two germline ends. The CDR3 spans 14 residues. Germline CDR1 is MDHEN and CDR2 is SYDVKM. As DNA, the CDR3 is TGTGCCAGCACAAGAGGGTGGGACCCAGAGACCCAGTACTTC. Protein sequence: CASTRGWDPETQYF.

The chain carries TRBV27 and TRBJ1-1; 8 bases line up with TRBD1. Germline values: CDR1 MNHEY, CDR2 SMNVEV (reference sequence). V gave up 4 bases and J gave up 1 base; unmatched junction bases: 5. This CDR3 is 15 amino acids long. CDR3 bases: TGTGCCAGCAGTTCGACAGGGGCGGGGAACACTGAAGCTTTCTTT. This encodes CASSSTGAGNTEAFF.

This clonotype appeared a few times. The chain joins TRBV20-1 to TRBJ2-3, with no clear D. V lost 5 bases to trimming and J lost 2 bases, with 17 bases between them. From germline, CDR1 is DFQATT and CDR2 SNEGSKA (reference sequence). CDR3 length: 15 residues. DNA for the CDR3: TGCAGTGCTCCCTCGGGCTACCTATACACAGATACGCAGTATTTT. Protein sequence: CSAPSGYLYTDTQYF.

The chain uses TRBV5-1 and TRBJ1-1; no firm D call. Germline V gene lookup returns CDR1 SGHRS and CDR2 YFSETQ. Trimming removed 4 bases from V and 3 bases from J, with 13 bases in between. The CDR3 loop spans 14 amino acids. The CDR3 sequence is CASSPAGYDTEAFF. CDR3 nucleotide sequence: TGCGCCAGCAGCCCGGCCGGATACGACACTGAAGCTTTCTTT.

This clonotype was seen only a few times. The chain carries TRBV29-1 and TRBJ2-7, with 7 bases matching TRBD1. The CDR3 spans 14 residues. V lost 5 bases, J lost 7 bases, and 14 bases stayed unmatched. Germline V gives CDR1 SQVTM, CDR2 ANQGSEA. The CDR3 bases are TGCAGCGTTCAAAGGGACAGAGTCTTACGAGAGCAGTACTTC. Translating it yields CSVQRDRVLREQYF.

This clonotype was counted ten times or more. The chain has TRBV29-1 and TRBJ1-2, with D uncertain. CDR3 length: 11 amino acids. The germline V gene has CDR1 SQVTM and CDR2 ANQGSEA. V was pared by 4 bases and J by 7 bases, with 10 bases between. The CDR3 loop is CSVGQDFGYTF. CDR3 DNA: TGCAGCGTTGGTCAAGACTTTGGCTACACCTTC.

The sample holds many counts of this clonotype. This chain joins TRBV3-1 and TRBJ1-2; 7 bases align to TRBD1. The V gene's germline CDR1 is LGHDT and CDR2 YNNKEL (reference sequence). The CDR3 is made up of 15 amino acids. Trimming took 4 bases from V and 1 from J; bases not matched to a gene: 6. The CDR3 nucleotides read TGTGCCAGCAGCCGGACGGGACAGTATAACTATGGCTACACCTTC. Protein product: CASSRTGQYNYGYTF.

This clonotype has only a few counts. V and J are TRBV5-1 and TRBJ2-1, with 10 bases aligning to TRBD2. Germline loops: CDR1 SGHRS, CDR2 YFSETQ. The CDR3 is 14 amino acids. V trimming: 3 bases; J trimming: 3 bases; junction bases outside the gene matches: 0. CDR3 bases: TGCGCCAGCAGCTCTAGCGGGGGCTACAATGAGCAGTTCTTC. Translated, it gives CASSSSGGYNEQFF.

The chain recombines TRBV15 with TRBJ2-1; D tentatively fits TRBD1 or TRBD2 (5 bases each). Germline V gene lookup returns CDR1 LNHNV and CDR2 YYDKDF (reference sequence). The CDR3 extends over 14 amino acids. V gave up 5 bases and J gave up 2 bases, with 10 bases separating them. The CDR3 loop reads CATSPRDPYNEQFF. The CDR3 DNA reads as TGTGCCACCAGCCCCCGGGACCCCTACAATGAGCAGTTCTTC. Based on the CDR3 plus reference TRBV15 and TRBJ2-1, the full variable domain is DAMVIQNPRYQVTQFGKPVTLSCSQTLNHNVMYWYQQKSSQAPKLLFHYYDKDFNNEADTPDNFQSRRPNTSFCFLDIRSPGLGDTAMYLCATSPRDPYNEQFFGPGTRLTVL.

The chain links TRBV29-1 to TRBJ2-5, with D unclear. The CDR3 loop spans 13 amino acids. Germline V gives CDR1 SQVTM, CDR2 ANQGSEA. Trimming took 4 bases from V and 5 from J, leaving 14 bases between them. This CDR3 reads CSVAPSNGETQYF. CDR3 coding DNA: TGCAGCGTTGCGCCCAGTAATGGGGAGACCCAGTACTTC.

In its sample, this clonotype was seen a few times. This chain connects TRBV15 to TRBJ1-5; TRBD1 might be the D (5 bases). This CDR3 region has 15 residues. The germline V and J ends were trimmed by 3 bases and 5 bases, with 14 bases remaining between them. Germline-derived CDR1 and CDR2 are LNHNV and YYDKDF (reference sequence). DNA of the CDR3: TGTGCCACCAGCAGGCCGAGGGGTCGGTATCAGCCCCAGCATTTT. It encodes CATSRPRGRYQPQHF. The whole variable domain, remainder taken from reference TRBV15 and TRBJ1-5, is DAMVIQNPRYQVTQFGKPVTLSCSQTLNHNVMYWYQQKSSQAPKLLFHYYDKDFNNEADTPDNFQSRRPNTSFCFLDIRSPGLGDTAMYLCATSRPRGRYQPQHFGDGTRLSIL.

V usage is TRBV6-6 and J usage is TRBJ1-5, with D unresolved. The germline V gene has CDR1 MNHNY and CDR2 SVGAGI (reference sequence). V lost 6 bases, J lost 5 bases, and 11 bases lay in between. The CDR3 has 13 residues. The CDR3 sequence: CASRSLNYQPQHF. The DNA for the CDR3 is TGTGCCAGCAGGAGTCTAAATTATCAGCCCCAGCATTTT.